The clone carrying this TCR beta chain has a single count. Its antigen is undetermined. The data were obtained in a study of long-term antiretroviral therapy in people with HIV. Study details: When the earliest samples were collected, ART was typically delayed until CD4 counts fell.

The study's findings and limits: Blood, drawn from the mid-2000s to the late 2010s, may reflect older ART regimens. Diversity remained lower than transplant donor controls, even though it increased after ART. Repertoires with HIV possessed tighter CDR3 length spans than those of controls.

It was version v3.0 of the immunoSEQ assay that was run at survey level. Measured with immunoSEQ multiplex PCR; TCRdb has only the in-frame clones, and not every one. The sample holds around 36,000 clones, 65% to 80% seen once. Germline CDR1 is MNHEY and CDR2 is SMNVEV (reference sequence). V lost 5 bases and J lost 1; bases outside the gene matches: 7. There are 15 residues in the CDR3. Sequencing was performed on unsorted PBMCs, taken 3 years after starting antiretroviral therapy. The chain employs TRBV27 and TRBJ1-1; TRBD1 agrees at 7 bases. The receptor comes from a man over 45 with HIV. The CDR3 protein is CASSAPGTANTEAFF. The CDR3 coding sequence is TGTGCCAGCAGTGCTCCCGGGACAGCGAACACTGAAGCTTTCTTT.